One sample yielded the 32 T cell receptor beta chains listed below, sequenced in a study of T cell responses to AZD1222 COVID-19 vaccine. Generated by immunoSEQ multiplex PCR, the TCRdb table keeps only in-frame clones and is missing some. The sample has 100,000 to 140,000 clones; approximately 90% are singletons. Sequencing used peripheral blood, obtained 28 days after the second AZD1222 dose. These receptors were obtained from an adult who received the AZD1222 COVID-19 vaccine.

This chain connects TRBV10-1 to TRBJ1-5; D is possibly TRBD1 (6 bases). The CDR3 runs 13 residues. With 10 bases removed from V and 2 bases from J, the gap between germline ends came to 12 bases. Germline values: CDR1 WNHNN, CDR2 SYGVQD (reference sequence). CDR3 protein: CATSDSRNQPQHF. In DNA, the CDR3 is TGCGCCACCTCGGACAGCCGCAATCAGCCCCAGCATTTT.

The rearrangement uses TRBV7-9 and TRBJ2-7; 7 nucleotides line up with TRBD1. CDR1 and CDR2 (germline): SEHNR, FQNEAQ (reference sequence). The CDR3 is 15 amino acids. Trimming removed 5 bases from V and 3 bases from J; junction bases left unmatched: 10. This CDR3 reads CASSPVGTVLYEQYF. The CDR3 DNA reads TGTGCCAGCAGCCCCGTGGGGACAGTTCTCTACGAGCAGTACTTC. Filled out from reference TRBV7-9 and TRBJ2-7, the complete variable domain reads DTGVSQNPRHKITKRGQNVTFRCDPISEHNRLYWYRQTLGQGPEFLTYFQNEAQLEKSRLLSDRFSAERPKGSFSTLEIQRTEQGDSAMYLCASSPVGTVLYEQYFGPGTRLTVT.

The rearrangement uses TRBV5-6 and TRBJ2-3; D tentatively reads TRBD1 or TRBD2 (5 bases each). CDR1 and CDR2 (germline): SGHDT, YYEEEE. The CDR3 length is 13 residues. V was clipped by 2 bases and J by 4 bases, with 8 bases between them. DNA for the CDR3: TGTGCCAGCAGCTTCGGGGCGGCAGATACGCAGTATTTT. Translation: CASSFGAADTQYF.

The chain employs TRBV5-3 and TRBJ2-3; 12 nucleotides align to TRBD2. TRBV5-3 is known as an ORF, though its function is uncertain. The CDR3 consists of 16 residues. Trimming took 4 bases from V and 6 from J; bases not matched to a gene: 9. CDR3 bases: TGTGCCAGAAGCCCCGGTACTAGCGGGGGGCCCGATACGCAGTATTTT. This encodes CARSPGTSGGPDTQYF.

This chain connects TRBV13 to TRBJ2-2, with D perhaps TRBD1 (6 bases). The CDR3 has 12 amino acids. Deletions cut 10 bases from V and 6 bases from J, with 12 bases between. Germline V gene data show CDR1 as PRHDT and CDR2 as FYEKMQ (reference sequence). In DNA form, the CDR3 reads TGTGCCACCGTACAGGGACCCGGGGAGCTGTTTTTT. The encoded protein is CATVQGPGELFF.

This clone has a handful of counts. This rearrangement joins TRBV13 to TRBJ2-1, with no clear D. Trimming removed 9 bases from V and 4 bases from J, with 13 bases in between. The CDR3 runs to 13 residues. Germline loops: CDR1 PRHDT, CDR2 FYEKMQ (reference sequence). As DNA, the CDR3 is TGTGCCAGTAACGGATACTCGTACAATGAGCAGTTCTTC. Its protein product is CASNGYSYNEQFF.

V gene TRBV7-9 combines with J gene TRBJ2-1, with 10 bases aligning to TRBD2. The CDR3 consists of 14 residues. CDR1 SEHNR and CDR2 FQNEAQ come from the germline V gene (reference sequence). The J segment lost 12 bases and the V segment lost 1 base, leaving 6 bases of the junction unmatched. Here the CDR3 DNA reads TGTGCCAGCAGCTTAGGACTAGCGGGTAAAATGCAGTTCTTC. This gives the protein CASSLGLAGKMQFF.

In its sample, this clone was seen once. CDR3: CASSLKDGGDTEAFF. For the CDR3, the DNA is TGTGCCAGCAGTTTAAAGGACGGTGGGGACACTGAAGCTTTCTTT. This chain links TRBV27 with TRBJ1-1; D remains unclear. Germline V lookup: CDR1 MNHEY, CDR2 SMNVEV (reference sequence). The CDR3 extends over 15 amino acids. Trimming took off 2 bases at V and 3 bases at J, with 13 bases between the two ends.

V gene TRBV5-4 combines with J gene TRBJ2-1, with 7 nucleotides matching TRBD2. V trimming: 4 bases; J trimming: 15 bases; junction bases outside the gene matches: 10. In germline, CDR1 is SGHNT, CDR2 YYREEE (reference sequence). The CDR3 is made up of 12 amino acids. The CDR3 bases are TGTGCCAGCAGCCCGGGGGGAGGGGCACCGTTCTTC. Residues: CASSPGGGAPFF.

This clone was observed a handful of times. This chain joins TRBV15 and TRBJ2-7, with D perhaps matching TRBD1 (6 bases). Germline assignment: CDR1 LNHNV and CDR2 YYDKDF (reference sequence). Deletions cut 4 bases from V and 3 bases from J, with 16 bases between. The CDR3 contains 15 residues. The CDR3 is CATSNPRGFDYEQYF. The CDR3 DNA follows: TGTGCCACCAGCAACCCCAGGGGTTTCGACTACGAGCAGTACTTC.

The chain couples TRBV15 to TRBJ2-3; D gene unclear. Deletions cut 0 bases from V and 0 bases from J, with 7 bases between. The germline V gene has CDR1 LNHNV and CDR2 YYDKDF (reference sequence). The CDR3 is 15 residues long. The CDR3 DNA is TGTGCCACCAGCAGAGAGCCTACTAGCACAGATACGCAGTATTTT. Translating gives CATSREPTSTDTQYF.

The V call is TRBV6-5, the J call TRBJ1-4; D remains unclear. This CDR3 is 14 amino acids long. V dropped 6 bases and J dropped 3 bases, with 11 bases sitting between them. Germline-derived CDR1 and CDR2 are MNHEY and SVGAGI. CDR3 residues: CASRRPGANEKLFF. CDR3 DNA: TGTGCCAGCAGGCGGCCAGGTGCTAATGAAAAACTGTTTTTT.

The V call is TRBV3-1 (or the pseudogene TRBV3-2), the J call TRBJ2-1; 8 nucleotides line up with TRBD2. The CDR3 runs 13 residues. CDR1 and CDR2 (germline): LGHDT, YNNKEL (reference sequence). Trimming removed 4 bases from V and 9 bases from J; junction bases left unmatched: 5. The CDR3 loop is CASSPGGVGEQFF. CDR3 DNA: TGTGCCAGCAGCCCGGGAGGGGTCGGTGAGCAGTTCTTC.

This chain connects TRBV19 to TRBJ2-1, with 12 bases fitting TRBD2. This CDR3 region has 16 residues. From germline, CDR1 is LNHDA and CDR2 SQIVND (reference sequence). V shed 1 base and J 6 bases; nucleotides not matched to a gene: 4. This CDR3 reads CASSIVGLAGTNEQFF. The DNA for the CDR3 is TGTGCCAGTAGTATAGTGGGACTAGCGGGTACCAATGAGCAGTTCTTC.

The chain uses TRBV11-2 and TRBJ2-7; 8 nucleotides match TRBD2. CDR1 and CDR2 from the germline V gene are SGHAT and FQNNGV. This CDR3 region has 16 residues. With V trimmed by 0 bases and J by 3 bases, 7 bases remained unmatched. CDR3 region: CASSLELPGLVYEQYF. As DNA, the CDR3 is TGTGCCAGCAGCTTAGAACTCCCGGGACTAGTCTACGAGCAGTACTTC.

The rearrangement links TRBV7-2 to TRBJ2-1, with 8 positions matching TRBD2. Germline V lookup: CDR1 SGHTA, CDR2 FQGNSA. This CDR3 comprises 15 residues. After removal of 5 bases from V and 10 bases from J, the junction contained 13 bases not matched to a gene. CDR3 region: CASSPTGGREGEQFF. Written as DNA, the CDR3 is TGTGCCAGCAGCCCGACGGGAGGGCGGGAAGGAGAGCAGTTCTTC.

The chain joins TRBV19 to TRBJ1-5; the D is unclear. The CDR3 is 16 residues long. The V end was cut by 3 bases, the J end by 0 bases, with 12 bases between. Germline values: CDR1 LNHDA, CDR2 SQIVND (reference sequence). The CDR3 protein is CASSITPQSSNQPQHF. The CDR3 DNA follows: TGTGCCAGTAGTATTACCCCACAGTCTAGCAATCAGCCCCAGCATTTT.

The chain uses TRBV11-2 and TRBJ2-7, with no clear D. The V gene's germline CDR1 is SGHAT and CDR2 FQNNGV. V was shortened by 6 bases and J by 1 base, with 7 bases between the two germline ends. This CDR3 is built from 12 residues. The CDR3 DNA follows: TGTGCCAGCAGTTGGTCATCCTACGAGCAGTACTTC. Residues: CASSWSSYEQYF.

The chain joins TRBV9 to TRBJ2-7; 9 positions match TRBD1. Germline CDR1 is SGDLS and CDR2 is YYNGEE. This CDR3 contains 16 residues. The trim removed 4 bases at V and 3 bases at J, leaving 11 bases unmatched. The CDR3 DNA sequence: TGTGCCAGCAGCTCGGGCCGGGGACAGGGTCGCTACGAGCAGTACTTC. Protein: CASSSGRGQGRYEQYF.

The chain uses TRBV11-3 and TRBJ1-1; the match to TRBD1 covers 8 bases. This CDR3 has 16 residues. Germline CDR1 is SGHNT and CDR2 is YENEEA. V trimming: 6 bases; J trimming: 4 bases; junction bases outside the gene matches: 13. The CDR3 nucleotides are TGTGCCAGCAGTCCCGGACAGGGAAGCGTGAGCACTGAAGCTTTCTTT. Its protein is CASSPGQGSVSTEAFF.

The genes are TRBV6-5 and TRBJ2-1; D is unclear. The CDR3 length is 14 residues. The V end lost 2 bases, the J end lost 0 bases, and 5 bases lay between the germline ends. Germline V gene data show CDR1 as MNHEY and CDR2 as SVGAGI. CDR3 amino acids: CASSYGVSYNEQFF. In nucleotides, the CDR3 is TGTGCCAGCAGTTACGGGGTCTCCTACAATGAGCAGTTCTTC.

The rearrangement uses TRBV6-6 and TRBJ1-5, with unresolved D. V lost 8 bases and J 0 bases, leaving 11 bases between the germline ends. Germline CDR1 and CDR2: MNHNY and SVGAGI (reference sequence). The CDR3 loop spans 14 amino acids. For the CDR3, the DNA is TGTGCCAGCGGTCTACTCGATAGCAATCAGCCCCAGCATTTT. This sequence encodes CASGLLDSNQPQHF.

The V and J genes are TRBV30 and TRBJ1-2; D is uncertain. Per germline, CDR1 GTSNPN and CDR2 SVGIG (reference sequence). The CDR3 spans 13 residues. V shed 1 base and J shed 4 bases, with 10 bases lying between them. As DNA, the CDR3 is TGTGCCTGGAGTGACGGCACCCTCTATGGCTACACCTTC. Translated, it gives CAWSDGTLYGYTF.

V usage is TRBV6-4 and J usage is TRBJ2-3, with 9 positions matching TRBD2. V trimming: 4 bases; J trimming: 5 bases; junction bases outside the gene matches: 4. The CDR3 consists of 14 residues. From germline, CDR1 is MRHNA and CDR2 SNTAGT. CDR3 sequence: CASSASGDGDTQYF. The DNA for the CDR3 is TGTGCCAGCAGTGCTAGCGGGGACGGAGATACGCAGTATTTT.

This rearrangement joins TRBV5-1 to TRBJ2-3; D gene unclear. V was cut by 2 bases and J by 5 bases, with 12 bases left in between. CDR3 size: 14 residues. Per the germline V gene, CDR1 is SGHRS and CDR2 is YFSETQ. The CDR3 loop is CASSLQTSIDTQYF. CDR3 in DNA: TGCGCCAGCAGCTTACAAACTTCTATAGATACGCAGTATTTT.

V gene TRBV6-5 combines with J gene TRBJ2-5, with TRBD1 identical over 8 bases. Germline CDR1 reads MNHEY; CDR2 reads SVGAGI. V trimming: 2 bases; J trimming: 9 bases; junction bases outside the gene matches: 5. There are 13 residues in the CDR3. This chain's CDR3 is CASSYIQGGAQYF. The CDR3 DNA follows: TGTGCCAGCAGTTACATACAGGGGGGCGCCCAGTACTTC.

CDR3 coding DNA: TGTGCCAGCAGCTTAGGGAGTCAGGGGTGGACTGAAGCTTTCTTT. This gives the protein CASSLGSQGWTEAFF. This chain uses TRBV7-9 with TRBJ1-1; tentatively, D is TRBD1 (6 bases). This CDR3 is 15 amino acids long. V dropped 1 base and J dropped 5 bases, with 14 bases sitting between them. Germline V CDR1 and CDR2: SEHNR, FQNEAQ (reference sequence).

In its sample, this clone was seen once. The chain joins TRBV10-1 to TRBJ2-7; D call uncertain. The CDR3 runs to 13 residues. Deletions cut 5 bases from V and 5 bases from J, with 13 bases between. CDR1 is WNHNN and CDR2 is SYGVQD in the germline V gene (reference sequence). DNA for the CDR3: TGCGCCAGCAGTCCCAACCACAGCAACGAGCAGTACTTC. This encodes CASSPNHSNEQYF.

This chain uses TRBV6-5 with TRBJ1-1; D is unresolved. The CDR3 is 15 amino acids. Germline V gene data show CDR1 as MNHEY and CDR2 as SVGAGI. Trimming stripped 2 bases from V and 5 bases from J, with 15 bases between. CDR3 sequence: CASSYEDRTGTEAFF. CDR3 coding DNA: TGTGCCAGCAGTTACGAGGATCGCACGGGAACTGAAGCTTTCTTT.

For the CDR3, the DNA is TGCGCCAGCAGCTTGGTCGCAGCGGTGAACACTGAAGCTTTCTTT. Protein product: CASSLVAAVNTEAFF. The chain carries TRBV5-1 and TRBJ1-1; unclear D gene. The CDR3 sequence is 15 residues long. The germline gives CDR1 SGHRS, CDR2 YFSETQ. Trimming removed 0 bases from V and 0 bases from J, with 9 bases in between.

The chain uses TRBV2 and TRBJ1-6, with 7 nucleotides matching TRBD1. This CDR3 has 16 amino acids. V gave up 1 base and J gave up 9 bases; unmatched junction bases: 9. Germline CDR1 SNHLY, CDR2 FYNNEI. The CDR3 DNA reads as TGTGCCAGCAGTGAAGGGGTAGGGGGCGTCGGTTCACCCCTCCACTTT. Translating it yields CASSEGVGGVGSPLHF. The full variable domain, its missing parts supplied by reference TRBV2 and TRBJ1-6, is EPEVTQTPSHQVTQMGQEVILRCVPISNHLYFYWYRQILGQKVEFLVSFYNNEISEKSEIFDDQFSVERPDGSNFTLKIRSTKLEDSAMYFCASSEGVGGVGSPLHFGNGTRLTVT.

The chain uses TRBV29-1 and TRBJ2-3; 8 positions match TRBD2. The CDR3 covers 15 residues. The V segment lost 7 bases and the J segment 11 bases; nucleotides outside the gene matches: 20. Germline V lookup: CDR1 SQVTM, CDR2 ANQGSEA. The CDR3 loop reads CSAHSGAIHPGGQYF. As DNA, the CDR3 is TGCAGCGCTCATAGCGGGGCAATCCACCCTGGGGGGCAGTATTTT.